One T cell receptor beta chain is described in this entry. The antigen remains unidentified. The entry originates in a study of CD4+ T cells in melanoma. TCRdb keeps only in-frame clones here, not all; method: immunoSEQ multiplex PCR. The sample consists of about 140,000 clones, 85% to 95% of them appearing once. Trimming removed 3 bases at V and 5 bases at J, with 7 bases between. CDR1 is SSHAT and CDR2 is FNYEAQ in the germline V gene (reference sequence). The CDR3 covers 13 residues. Whole-study findings and limits: Neoantigen-specific CD4+ T cells in melanoma reportedly had diverse differentiation states.

This TCR derives from a human donor with melanoma. This chain links TRBV7-7 with TRBJ2-2; unclear D gene. The CDR3 DNA is TGTGCCAGCAGCTTGTCCCAGACCGGGGAGCTGTTTTTT. Protein sequence: CASSLSQTGELFF.